This T cell receptor (beta chain) was sequenced in a study of control samples from healthy donors and cancer patients (dated by TCRdb to between 2020 and 2021). Reading the germline V gene gives CDR1 MDHEN and CDR2 SYDVKM. The CDR3 measures 15 amino acids from cysteine to phenylalanine. The only DNA kept is the CDR3, 45 bases in frame from the first base. Trimming takes 7 bases off V and 3 bases off J; junction bases not matched to a gene: 9. Note on this clone: Its antigen is unknown. No per-base quality is available; no much larger clone lies one base away.

The library was generated by the immunoSEQ multiplex PCR assay. TCRdb re-hosts the immuneACCESS table, in-frame sequences only. Its copies lack some clones; in the studies checked, an unresolved V gene accounts for under half of them, and the cause for the rest is not known. The sample has some 120,000 clones on record, 80% to 95% of them singletons. The ten largest clones add up to around 2.5% of the sample. The chain employs TRBV28 and TRBJ2-3, and 8 bases in between align with TRBD2. This clonotype was obtained from a man aged 18-30 years in good health. Material: blood. CDR3 protein: CASISGTRRTDTQYF. At the DNA level, the sequence is TGTGCCAGCATCTCAGGGACTAGGAGGACAGATACGCAGTATTTT.